This T cell receptor beta chain was sequenced in a study of cytomegalovirus exposure and HLA in healthy donors. Study outcomes and limitations: Most sequenced TCRs were rare (though some public TCRs occurred in many donors). A later analysis linked a missense variant in DCLRE1C to the trimming of TCR beta V and J genes. Later analysis identified some 16,000 TCR beta sequences associated with HLA alleles, using a false discovery rate threshold of 0.05.

Trimming shortened V by 4 bases and J by 2 bases, and 16 bases separated the two germline ends. Germline CDR1 is SGHRS and CDR2 is YFSETQ. CDR3 length: 15 amino acids. The PCR was carried out with 60 Vbeta primers and 13 Jbeta primers. Clones were read by immunoSEQ multiplex PCR, and TCRdb kept only the in-frame ones, dropping some. The table includes some 110,000 clones, 70% to 80% detected once. This clone was recorded only once. Its antigen is undetermined. The same CDR3 is also encoded by other DNA sequences in this sample. V and J are TRBV5-1 and TRBJ2-7; a possible D gene is TRBD2 (6 bases). The receptor comes from a man aged 45 to 65 in good health and CMV-seropositive. Sequences were obtained from PBMCs. Written as DNA, the CDR3 is TGCGCCAGCAGCCCGGTCGGAGGGGACGCCTACGAGCAGTACTTC. Residues: CASSPVGGDAYEQYF.